The TCR beta chain described here comes from a study of blood T cells in healthy people across ages. This CDR3 is built from 12 residues. Trimming stripped 1 base from V and 11 bases from J, with 9 bases between. Per the germline V gene, CDR1 is SGHDN and CDR2 is FVKESK. The use of a sample-barcoded 5' primer and a J-beta primer mix characterized a second PCR of about 7 to 12 cycles. Tags on each cDNA molecule came from a template-switch adaptor with 12 random nucleotides. Every sample gave at least 3 million paired-end reads containing CDR3. TCRdb re-called the 5' RACE reads through MiXCR, storing one row per CDR3 protein. The data hold more than 600,000 distinct CDR3 sequences, with more than 20% observed a single time. In its sample, this clonotype was seen a few times. Its antigen is as yet unknown. Points from the study as a whole: Comparison with aged donors showed that long-lived donors had more naive CD4+ cells and higher diversity. Strongly correlated with naive T cell percentage was TCR beta diversity.

These same data were also listed under a study on T cells of mothers and their children.

The V gene is TRBV14, the J gene TRBJ2-4; D ambiguous. The sequenced material came from blood. The TCR sequence derives from a boy aged 10-17 years in good health. The CDR3 sequence: CASSQAFGVQYF. CDR3 bases: TGTGCCAGCAGCCAAGCGTTTGGGGTTCAGTACTTC.